Detailed here is one T cell receptor beta chain. Its antigen is unidentified. The data were taken from a study of T cell responses to AZD1222 COVID-19 vaccine. Study-wide points: Among the donors, most were white British and more were female, and clonal diversity was possibly underestimated.

Method: immunoSEQ multiplex PCR; TCRdb's copy keeps in-frame clones and lacks some. This table holds 150,000 to 190,000 clones, roughly nine tenths found once. The CDR3 runs 18 residues. The germline CDR1 and CDR2 sequences are SGHDT and YYEEEE. The V end was cut by 1 base, the J end by 0 bases, with 17 bases between. The starting material was peripheral blood, obtained on day 0 of AZD1222 vaccination. This rearrangement joins TRBV5-6 to TRBJ1-5; no clear D. The TCR sequence derives from an adult in good health. CDR3 DNA: TGTGCCAGCAGCTTGTTCCAGGCATTCGCTTATAGCAATCAGCCCCAGCATTTT. This gives the protein CASSLFQAFAYSNQPQHF.